This TCR beta chain was obtained from a study of T-cell reconstitution after alpha-beta-depleted transplantation in children (dated by TCRdb to about 2016). A note on the overall study: Using TCR repertoire profiling, the study followed T-cell immune reconstitution in a quantitative way in children after TCRalphabeta/CD19-depleted allogeneic hematopoietic cell transplantation.

Only a few counts were recorded for this clonotype. Its cognate antigen has yet to be identified. No much larger clone exists at a distance of one base, and base qualities are not known. Receptor libraries were prepared by PCR. Sequencing was performed on an Illumina HiSeq 2500. TCR libraries were prepared with molecular barcoding, using unique molecular identifiers to normalize TCRbeta repertoire quantification. In TCRdb, the public reads were trimmed at Q25 with fastp and aligned with MiXCR, with productive beta chains retained. Rows with a matching CDR3 protein are joined into one entry that keeps the most common DNA and genes. The sample profile shows around 530,000 distinct CDR3 sequences; 32% of them were found once. The top ten constitute around 2.3% of the sample. Specimen: PBMCs from the stem cell graft donor, collected from the stem cell graft. The receptor comes from a human donor who donated a stem cell graft to a child with aplastic anemia.

The base sequence is TGTGCCAGCACCTTGAGAGTTTTTCCCTACAATGAGCAGTTCTTC. This codes for CASTLRVFPYNEQFF. Here the chain combines TRBV6-2 or TRBV6-3 and TRBJ2-1; the D gene lacks a confident call. V and J lose 7 bases and 2 bases, and a span of 15 bases separates them. Reading the germline V gene gives CDR1 MNHEY and CDR2 SVGEGT. Including cysteine and phenylalanine, the CDR3 has 15 amino acids. Just CDR3 DNA is preserved here, 45 bases in frame from base 1.